The 27 T cell receptor beta chains reported below all come from one sample, sequenced in a study of blood T cell repertoires in COVID-19. Sequencing was performed with immunoSEQ multiplex PCR; in TCRdb, only in-frame clones are kept and a portion is missing. The top ten clones hold roughly 8% of a sample with 150,000 or so clones, over 75% of them seen once. The source material was peripheral blood. The receptors originated from a woman aged 55-69 years with COVID-19, enrolled during active disease.

The V call is TRBV2, the J call TRBJ2-7; D is uncertain. This CDR3 comprises 14 residues. Germline V gene data show CDR1 as SNHLY and CDR2 as FYNNEI. The V end lost 3 bases, the J end lost 0 bases, and 9 bases lay between the germline ends. CDR3 amino acids: CASSEVAVSYEQYF. The CDR3 DNA is TGTGCCAGCAGTGAGGTAGCTGTCTCCTACGAGCAGTACTTC.

The DNA for the CDR3 is TGTGCCAGCAGCCAAGATCCGTCCAGATCCTACGAGCAGTACTTC. It specifies CASSQDPSRSYEQYF. The V call is TRBV3-1 (or the pseudogene TRBV3-2), the J call TRBJ2-7, with D uncertain. The V gene's germline CDR1 is LGHDT and CDR2 YNNKEL (reference sequence). The CDR3 covers 15 residues. The V and J ends lost 0 bases and 1 base respectively, with 10 bases between them.

This clone appeared a single time. The gene calls are TRBV7-8 and TRBJ1-1, with TRBD1 identical over 7 bases. The germline V gene has CDR1 SGHVS and CDR2 FQNEAQ. V was pared by 1 base and J by 2 bases, with 4 bases of the junction left unmatched. This CDR3 contains 15 residues. CDR3 sequence reads: CASSLVAGGNTEAFF. The DNA for the CDR3 is TGTGCCAGCAGCTTAGTAGCAGGGGGAAACACTGAAGCTTTCTTT.

This sequence joins TRBV4-2 and TRBJ2-3; 16 nucleotides line up with TRBD2. CDR3 length: 17 amino acids. The J segment lost 6 bases and the V segment lost 0 bases, leaving 3 bases of the junction unmatched. Per germline, CDR1 LGHNA and CDR2 YNFKEQ. The CDR3 DNA reads as TGTGCCAGCAGCCAAGATGGGACTAGCGGGGGGGAGGATACGCAGTATTTT. Its translation: CASSQDGTSGGEDTQYF.

The CDR3 DNA reads TGTGCCATCAGTAACTCACCTTCTAGCGGTACTAGCACAGATACGCAGTATTTT. Protein product: CAISNSPSSGTSTDTQYF. This sequence joins TRBV10-3 and TRBJ2-3; TRBD2 matches at 7 bases. V lost 5 bases to trimming and J lost 0 bases; unmatched junction nucleotides: 14. Germline loops: CDR1 ENHRY, CDR2 SYGVKD. This CDR3 comprises 18 residues.

This clone came up once. The chain employs TRBV7-9 and TRBJ2-7; 8 bases match TRBD1. Germline trimming cut 3 bases from V and 3 bases from J; bases unmatched to any gene: 10. The CDR3 runs to 16 residues. Germline lookup yields CDR1 SEHNR and CDR2 FQNEAQ (reference sequence). For the CDR3, the DNA is TGTGCCAGCAGCTTGTCCCAGGGGGCCCCTCTCTACGAGCAGTACTTC. As protein: CASSLSQGAPLYEQYF.

Remarks on this clone: One end of the junction is discordant with germline, which a read error may explain. This chain connects TRBV19 to TRBJ2-7, with D possibly being TRBD2 (6 bases). The CDR3 has 12 amino acids. Germline V gene sequence: CDR1 LNHDA, CDR2 SQIVND (reference sequence). CDR3 sequence reads: CASSEEGYGQYF. The CDR3 coding sequence is TGTGCCAGTAGTGAGGAGGGATACGGGCAGTACTTC.

V and J are TRBV13 and TRBJ2-5, with D perhaps matching TRBD1 (5 bases). This CDR3 region has 13 residues. The V end was cut by 3 bases, the J end by 2 bases, with 7 bases between. Germline loops: CDR1 PRHDT, CDR2 FYEKMQ (reference sequence). CDR3 sequence (DNA): TGTGCCAGCAGCTTGGGGCAGCAAGAGACCCAGTACTTC. Its protein is CASSLGQQETQYF.

The rearrangement links TRBV5-6 to TRBJ2-3; TRBD2 matches at 7 bases. J gave up 6 bases and V 3 bases, and 7 bases lay outside the gene matches. The CDR3 loop spans 14 amino acids. Germline loops: CDR1 SGHDT, CDR2 YYEEEE. CDR3 region: CASSSERRGDTQYF. The CDR3, as DNA: TGTGCCAGCAGCTCGGAGCGGCGGGGGGATACGCAGTATTTT.

The V call is TRBV30, the J call TRBJ1-3, with 7 bases fitting TRBD1. Trimming removed 0 bases from V and 7 bases from J; junction bases left unmatched: 9. The CDR3 has 15 amino acids. Germline CDR1 and CDR2: GTSNPN and SVGIG (reference sequence). The chain's CDR3 is CAWSVQGGVYNTIYF. CDR3 sequence (DNA): TGTGCCTGGAGTGTACAAGGGGGCGTTTACAACACCATATATTTT.

The chain joins TRBV18 to TRBJ1-2; the match to TRBD1 covers 8 bases. The length of the CDR3 is 15 residues. V trimming: 2 bases; J trimming: 4 bases; junction bases outside the gene matches: 6. CDR1 KGHSH and CDR2 LQKENI come from the germline V gene. This CDR3 reads CASSPRLDRGYGYTF. The CDR3 region has the DNA TGTGCCAGCTCACCAAGATTAGACAGGGGCTATGGCTACACCTTC.

Worth noting for this clone: The identical CDR3 is also encoded by other nucleotide sequences in the sample. This chain links TRBV9 with TRBJ1-6; TRBD1 aligns across 7 bases. V shed 0 bases, J shed 5 bases, and the junction held 2 bases outside the gene matches. This CDR3 spans 15 amino acids. Germline lookup yields CDR1 SGDLS and CDR2 YYNGEE. The CDR3 reads CASSVDGTDNSPLHF. The DNA for the CDR3 is TGTGCCAGCAGCGTAGATGGGACAGATAATTCACCCCTCCACTTT.

This clone was picked up one time. This chain links TRBV4-2 with TRBJ1-4; D might be TRBD1 (5 bases). V lost 1 base and J 2 bases, leaving 17 bases between the germline ends. The CDR3 loop spans 18 amino acids. Germline CDR1 LGHNA, CDR2 YNFKEQ. CDR3 residues: CASSQARGIGATNEKLFF. For the CDR3, the DNA is TGTGCCAGCAGCCAAGCCCGGGGGATAGGGGCGACTAATGAAAAACTGTTTTTT.

The V gene is TRBV6-6, the J gene TRBJ2-2, with 9 bases lining up with TRBD2. Germline assignment: CDR1 MNHNY and CDR2 SVGAGI (reference sequence). The CDR3 extends over 15 amino acids. J lost 2 bases, V lost 6 bases, and 4 bases had no gene match. Here the CDR3 DNA reads TGTGCCAGCAGCTCACTAGCGGGTAACACCGGGGAGCTGTTTTTT. This encodes CASSSLAGNTGELFF.

The chain employs TRBV4-3 and TRBJ2-1; D is ambiguous. This CDR3 spans 15 amino acids. Trimming pared 3 bases from V and 0 bases from J, leaving 9 bases between. Germline CDR1 reads LGHNA; CDR2 reads YSLEER. The DNA for the CDR3 is TGCGCCAGCAGCCAGGAGACTTACTCCTACAATGAGCAGTTCTTC. It specifies CASSQETYSYNEQFF.

The chain has TRBV19 and TRBJ1-1; TRBD1 might be the D (5 bases). The length of the CDR3 is 14 residues. Germline values: CDR1 LNHDA, CDR2 SQIVND (reference sequence). The ends were cut back, 5 bases at V and 0 bases at J, with 10 bases in the middle. The chain's CDR3 is CASSPTVVNTEAFF. The CDR3 DNA sequence: TGTGCCAGTAGTCCGACAGTAGTGAACACTGAAGCTTTCTTT.

This clone was seen a single time. The chain employs TRBV28 and TRBJ1-2; 10 nucleotides align to TRBD1. The CDR3 sequence is 19 residues long. V lost 3 bases, J lost 4 bases, and 17 bases stayed unmatched. Germline CDR1 MDHEN, CDR2 SYDVKM. The CDR3 protein is CASSFLPGQGKEKGYGYTF. DNA of the CDR3: TGTGCCAGCAGTTTCCTCCCGGGACAGGGGAAAGAAAAGGGCTATGGCTACACCTTC.

The chain couples TRBV19 to TRBJ2-7; 8 bases fit TRBD2. The CDR3 sequence is 15 residues long. Germline-derived CDR1 and CDR2 are LNHDA and SQIVND (reference sequence). Trimming removed 6 bases from V and 3 bases from J; junction bases left unmatched: 10. CDR3 nucleotide sequence: TGTGCCAGTAGGGACGCGGGGGGCGATCTCTACGAGCAGTACTTC. Translation: CASRDAGGDLYEQYF.

The V and J genes are TRBV27 and TRBJ1-2; D gene ambiguous. The germline gives CDR1 MNHEY, CDR2 SMNVEV (reference sequence). This CDR3 region has 13 residues. Trimming removed 3 bases from V and 8 bases from J, with 13 bases in between. The CDR3 DNA sequence: TGTGCCAGCAGTTTTAAGGGTTCGGGAGGCTACACCTTC. As protein: CASSFKGSGGYTF.

CDR3 protein: CASNRDRGYGYTF. The CDR3 nucleotides read TGTGCCAGCAACCGGGACAGGGGTTATGGCTACACCTTC. The V call is TRBV6-5, the J call TRBJ1-2, with 10 bases identical to TRBD1. The CDR3 totals 13 residues. V dropped 7 bases and J dropped 5; count of bases not matched to a gene: 4. Germline loops: CDR1 MNHEY, CDR2 SVGAGI.

V and J are TRBV5-1 and TRBJ1-1; tentative D call: TRBD1 (6 bases). The CDR3 is 15 residues long. Looked up from germline, CDR1 is SGHRS and CDR2 is YFSETQ. V was clipped by 4 bases and J by 6 bases, with 19 bases between them. The CDR3 sequence: CASSVYAGEDAEAFF. The CDR3 bases are TGCGCCAGCAGCGTATACGCAGGGGAAGACGCTGAAGCTTTCTTT.

The V gene is TRBV30, the J gene TRBJ2-7, with TRBD1 matching 8 bases. The CDR3 runs to 14 residues. Germline V gives CDR1 GTSNPN, CDR2 SVGIG (reference sequence). Trimming cost V 2 bases and J 1 base; bases outside gene matches: 4. The CDR3 spells CAWSLDRGSYEQYF. CDR3 bases: TGTGCCTGGAGTTTAGACAGGGGTTCCTACGAGCAGTACTTC.

V usage is TRBV5-1 and J usage is TRBJ1-4; the match to TRBD1 covers 8 bases. The trim removed 4 bases at V and 8 bases at J, leaving 13 bases unmatched. CDR3 length equals 16 residues. Germline CDR1 and CDR2: SGHRS and YFSETQ. The CDR3 sequence is CASSTNPGTGGEKLFF. The CDR3 region has the DNA TGCGCCAGCAGCACAAATCCCGGGACAGGAGGGGAAAAACTGTTTTTT.

The V and J genes are TRBV7-9 and TRBJ1-1; 7 positions agree with TRBD1. Unmatched junction bases numbered 17, after V lost 5 bases and J lost 5 bases. The CDR3 is made up of 17 amino acids. Per the germline V gene, CDR1 is SEHNR and CDR2 is FQNEAQ (reference sequence). The CDR3 reads CASSPTRRLTGETEAFF. The CDR3 DNA follows: TGTGCCAGCAGCCCTACGCGCCGGCTTACAGGGGAAACTGAAGCTTTCTTT.

The chain uses TRBV7-3 and TRBJ2-1; D gene ambiguous. The germline CDR1 and CDR2 sequences are SGHTA and FQGTGA. Trimming took 3 bases from V and 7 from J, leaving 19 bases between them. The CDR3 is 16 residues long. The CDR3, as DNA: TGTGCCAGCAGCTTCGCGCCTCGGGTAACTCCTAATGAGCAGTTCTTC. Its translation: CASSFAPRVTPNEQFF.

This rearrangement joins TRBV5-6 to TRBJ1-4; D is undetermined. Germline V lookup: CDR1 SGHDT, CDR2 YYEEEE. The CDR3 extends over 13 amino acids. V lost 4 bases to trimming and J lost 7 bases, with 11 bases between them. The chain's CDR3 is CASSTPVGEKLFF. In DNA, the CDR3 is TGTGCCAGCAGCACTCCGGTTGGTGAAAAACTGTTTTTT.

V gene TRBV7-9 combines with J gene TRBJ1-3, with a tentative D call TRBD1 (6 bases). The germline gives CDR1 SEHNR, CDR2 FQNEAQ (reference sequence). The CDR3 covers 14 residues. V was pared by 3 bases and J by 2 bases, with 8 bases between. The CDR3 DNA reads TGTGCCAGCAGCTTCAACAGGGCTGGAAACACCATATATTTT. It yields the protein CASSFNRAGNTIYF.